This passage covers 15 T cell receptor beta chains from one sample sequenced in a study of shared clonotypes between healthy human individuals. Using immunoSEQ multiplex PCR, the repertoire was profiled, and TCRdb retains in-frame clones only, with some absent. The sample carries roughly 2.2 million clones, about 90% recorded once. Material: naive CD4+ T cells from PBMCs. Subset in this sample: CD45RA+ positively selected. Receptor source: a man aged 18 to 30 in good health. Some clones in this sample may be carry-over from other donors' samples.

The rearrangement joins TRBV4-2 to TRBJ2-2, with 9 bases identical to TRBD1. This CDR3 has 17 amino acids. V was clipped by 0 bases and J by 4 bases; unmatched bases: 6. Germline V CDR1 and CDR2: LGHNA, YNFKEQ. Here the CDR3 DNA reads TGTGCCAGCAGCCAAGATAGGGGGGGACAGGGCACCGGGGAGCTGTTTTTT. Amino acids: CASSQDRGGQGTGELFF.

This clone was detected once. The chain is built from TRBV4-3 and TRBJ2-5; possibly TRBD2 for D (5 bases). TRBJ2-7 explains the end of the DNA better; the J call may be wrong. This CDR3 has 16 residues. In germline, CDR1 is LGHNA, CDR2 YSLEER. CDR3 DNA: TGCGCCAGCAGCCAAGATCGCGGGCGCTTCTCCTACGAGCAGTACTTC. Translated: CASSQDRGRFSYEQYF.

The chain is built from TRBV7-3 and TRBJ1-2, with D uncertain. V was shortened by 4 bases and J by 2 bases, with 5 bases between the two germline ends. The germline gives CDR1 SGHTA, CDR2 FQGTGA. CDR3 length: 12 residues. The CDR3 DNA sequence: TGTGCCAGCAGCTACTTAAACTATGGCTACACCTTC. Translating gives CASSYLNYGYTF.

The V and J genes are TRBV4-1 and TRBJ2-3; D is perhaps TRBD1 (6 bases). The CDR3 contains 14 residues. The V and J ends lost 8 bases and 2 bases respectively, with 14 bases between them. Germline V gives CDR1 MGHRA, CDR2 YSYEKL. The CDR3 sequence: CASARQDPTDTQYF. DNA of the CDR3: TGCGCCAGCGCAAGACAGGACCCCACAGATACGCAGTATTTT.

This chain connects TRBV6-6 to TRBJ1-2; 7 bases match TRBD1. The V gene's germline CDR1 is MNHNY and CDR2 SVGAGI (reference sequence). CDR3 length: 15 amino acids. The ends lost 2 bases at V and 3 bases at J; junction bases unmatched: 6. CDR3 nucleotides: TGTGCCAGCAGTTACCTTGAAGGGGGCCACTATGGCTACACCTTC. Its protein product is CASSYLEGGHYGYTF.

The chain couples TRBV5-1 to TRBJ1-4, with TRBD1 as a possible D gene (5 bases). Per germline, CDR1 SGHRS and CDR2 YFSETQ. CDR3 length equals 15 residues. Trimming left V 3 bases short and J 8 bases short, with 17 bases between. Here the CDR3 reads CASSSRASEGEKLFF. DNA of the CDR3: TGCGCCAGCAGCTCCAGGGCCTCCGAGGGAGAAAAACTGTTTTTT.

The J gene is TRBJ2-3, the V gene TRBV7-2; 7 bases fit TRBD2. CDR1 is SGHTA, CDR2 FQGNSA, per germline. The trim removed 1 base at V and 2 bases at J, leaving 12 bases unmatched. There are 18 residues in the CDR3. The CDR3 DNA sequence: TGTGCCAGCAGCTTAGTGGGGTCTCAGGGAGGGTTCACAGATACGCAGTATTTT. Amino acid sequence: CASSLVGSQGGFTDTQYF.

V gene TRBV4-2 combines with J gene TRBJ2-1, with 11 bases aligning to TRBD2. V lost 2 bases and J lost 4; bases outside the gene matches: 1. This CDR3 region has 15 residues. CDR1 LGHNA and CDR2 YNFKEQ come from the germline V gene. CDR3 sequence: CASSQLAGGYNEQFF. The CDR3 DNA reads TGTGCCAGCAGCCAACTAGCGGGAGGTTACAATGAGCAGTTCTTC.

The chain links TRBV28 to TRBJ2-1, with TRBD2 matching 8 bases. Germline V CDR1 and CDR2: MDHEN, SYDVKM. This CDR3 region has 14 residues. Trimming at V came to 11 bases and at J to 3 bases, leaving 9 bases not matched to a gene. CDR3 DNA sequence: TGTGCCTGCGGGGGGCGGGAGAGCTACAATGAGCAGTTCTTC. Translated: CACGGRESYNEQFF.

The chain links TRBV5-1 to TRBJ2-1, with a weak D call TRBD2 (6 bases). V was clipped by 5 bases and J by 8 bases, with 14 bases between them. The CDR3 spans 13 residues. Germline lookup yields CDR1 SGHRS and CDR2 YFSETQ. CDR3 DNA sequence: TGCGCCAGCAGGTCGTTAGGGAGGTATGAGCAGTTCTTC. Encoded protein: CASRSLGRYEQFF.

V usage is TRBV6-5 and J usage is TRBJ2-7, with 9 bases identical to TRBD1. CDR3 length equals 12 residues. Germline CDR1 reads MNHEY; CDR2 reads SVGAGI. Trimming at V came to 6 bases and at J to 3 bases, leaving 0 bases not matched to a gene. The CDR3 spells CASRTGGYEQYF. CDR3 in DNA: TGTGCCAGCAGGACAGGGGGCTACGAGCAGTACTTC.

The chain joins TRBV4-1 to TRBJ2-2; D call uncertain. CDR1 is MGHRA and CDR2 is YSYEKL in the germline V gene. V lost 0 bases to trimming and J lost 8 bases, with 10 bases between them. The CDR3 has 14 residues. The CDR3 nucleotides read TGCGCCAGCAGCCAAGAGCCGGGTTTAGGGGAGCTGTTTTTT. Residues: CASSQEPGLGELFF.

The chain combines TRBV30 with TRBJ1-3; maybe TRBD1 (6 bases). Between the trimmed V and J ends, which lost 2 bases and 0 bases, there was a span of 8 bases. The CDR3 is made up of 14 amino acids. Germline CDR1 reads GTSNPN; CDR2 reads SVGIG (reference sequence). The DNA of the CDR3 is TGTGCCTGGAGTCAGGGGATCTCTGGAAACACCATATATTTT. It is translated as CAWSQGISGNTIYF.

The chain links TRBV9 to TRBJ2-2, with a possible D match to TRBD1 (6 bases). Trimming stripped 3 bases from V and 7 bases from J, with 16 bases between. CDR1 and CDR2 from the germline V gene are SGDLS and YYNGEE. The length of the CDR3 is 15 residues. As DNA, the CDR3 is TGTGCCAGCAGCGGCCAGGGGTACTCGCGCGGGGAGCTGTTTTTT. Protein product: CASSGQGYSRGELFF.

The chain uses TRBV28 and TRBJ1-1; D not resolved. Germline CDR1 MDHEN, CDR2 SYDVKM. This CDR3 is built from 14 residues. Between the trimmed V and J ends, which lost 6 bases and 2 bases, there was a span of 13 bases. CDR3 protein: CASRPGRTNTEAFF. CDR3 sequence (DNA): TGTGCCAGCAGGCCAGGCAGGACTAACACTGAAGCTTTCTTT.